Listed below are T cell receptor beta chains from one sample, sequenced in a study of cytotoxic CD8 clonotypes in ibrutinib-treated CLL. The method was immunoSEQ multiplex PCR; TCRdb's version includes in-frame clones alone and lacks a portion of them. The sample lists fewer than 90,000 clones, 68% occurring once. The sequencing used PBMCs, collected after 12 months of ibrutinib treatment. All receptors derive from a human donor with chronic lymphocytic leukemia. Both conserved end residues are part of each CDR3. D genes are given only for firm matches. Part of the rows lack a size; the others show once, few, many or a class for expanded clones.

clone size: NA
V gene: TRBV6-5
J gene: TRBJ1-1
D gene: NA
CDR3 protein: CASRPGGGTEAFF
CDR3 DNA: TGTGCCAGCAGGCCCGGGGGCGGAACTGAAGCTTTCTTT

clone size: NA
V gene: TRBV19
J gene: TRBJ1-1
D gene: NA
CDR3 protein: CASSMRGNTEAFF
CDR3 DNA: TGTGCCAGTAGTATGCGCGGGAACACTGAAGCTTTCTTT

clone size: few
V gene: TRBV13
J gene: TRBJ1-2
D gene: NA
CDR3 protein: CASSLGARSEYGYTF
CDR3 DNA: TGTGCCAGCAGCTTAGGGGCCCGAAGTGAGTATGGCTACACCTTC

clone size: NA
V gene: TRBV19
J gene: TRBJ2-4
D gene: NA
CDR3 protein: CASTSGFGPGYIQYF
CDR3 DNA: TGTGCCAGTACCTCGGGGTTCGGGCCGGGTTACATTCAGTACTTC

clone size: NA
V gene: TRBV5-4
J gene: TRBJ1-3
D gene: NA
CDR3 protein: CASSLEGNTIYF
CDR3 DNA: TGTGCCAGCAGCTTGGAGGGAAACACCATATATTTT

clone size: NA
V gene: TRBV7-2
J gene: TRBJ2-5
D gene: NA
CDR3 protein: CASSLVSNQETQYF
CDR3 DNA: TGTGCCAGCAGCTTAGTTTCGAACCAAGAGACCCAGTACTTC

clone size: NA
V gene: TRBV29-1
J gene: TRBJ1-2
D gene: TRBD1
CDR3 protein: CSVGTGLGYGYTF
CDR3 DNA: TGCAGCGTTGGGACAGGGCTCGGCTATGGCTACACCTTC

clone size: once
V gene: TRBV5-1
J gene: TRBJ2-7
D gene: TRBD1
CDR3 protein: CASSLGGPKQGPSYEQYF
CDR3 DNA: TGCGCCAGCAGCTTGGGGGGACCCAAACAGGGGCCCTCCTACGAGCAGTACTTC

clone size: medium-sized
V gene: TRBV5-6
J gene: TRBJ1-2
D gene: NA
CDR3 protein: CASSLSAVPKEGYTF
CDR3 DNA: TGTGCCAGCAGCTTGTCGGCAGTTCCCAAAGAGGGCTACACCTTC

clone size: NA
V gene: TRBV5-4
J gene: TRBJ1-6
D gene: NA
CDR3 protein: CASSKLSSSYNSPLHF
CDR3 DNA: TGTGCCAGCAGCAAACTTAGTAGCTCCTATAATTCACCCCTCCACTTT

clone size: NA
V gene: TRBV9
J gene: TRBJ1-5
D gene: NA
CDR3 protein: CASSAGTANQPQHF
CDR3 DNA: TGTGCCAGCAGCGCCGGTACAGCCAATCAGCCCCAGCATTTT

clone size: few
V gene: TRBV2
J gene: TRBJ2-6
D gene: NA
CDR3 protein: CASSDWAAGANVLTF
CDR3 DNA: TGTGCCAGCAGTGATTGGGCGGCTGGGGCCAACGTCCTGACTTTC

clone size: few
V gene: TRBV30
J gene: TRBJ1-6
D gene: NA
CDR3 protein: CAWSVPNSPLHF
CDR3 DNA: TGTGCCTGGAGTGTACCGAATTCACCCCTCCACTTT

clone size: few
V gene: TRBV30
J gene: TRBJ1-1
D gene: TRBD1
CDR3 protein: CAWSSGQENTEAFF
CDR3 DNA: TGTGCCTGGAGTAGTGGACAGGAGAACACTGAAGCTTTCTTT

clone size: NA
V gene: TRBV30
J gene: TRBJ1-6
D gene: TRBD1
CDR3 protein: CAWQGQGSASPLHF
CDR3 DNA: TGTGCCTGGCAGGGACAGGGTTCGGCTTCACCCCTCCACTTT

clone size: NA
V gene: TRBV28
J gene: TRBJ1-5
D gene: NA
CDR3 protein: CASRVRALGLNQPQHF
CDR3 DNA: TGTGCCAGCCGAGTCCGTGCCCTGGGGCTGAATCAGCCCCAGCATTTT

clone size: NA
V gene: TRBV6-5
J gene: TRBJ2-1
D gene: NA
CDR3 protein: CASSIRGNEQFF
CDR3 DNA: TGTGCCAGCAGTATAAGGGGGAATGAGCAGTTCTTC

clone size: few
V gene: TRBV5-1
J gene: TRBJ1-2
D gene: TRBD1
CDR3 protein: CASSWGTARWGYTF
CDR3 DNA: TGCGCCAGCAGCTGGGGGACAGCTCGGTGGGGCTACACCTTC

clone size: NA
V gene: TRBV13
J gene: TRBJ1-2
D gene: TRBD1
CDR3 protein: CASSLGLTGGAYGYTF
CDR3 DNA: TGTGCCAGCAGCTTAGGCCTAACAGGGGGCGCGTATGGCTACACCTTC

clone size: NA
V gene: TRBV7-2
J gene: TRBJ2-5
D gene: NA
CDR3 protein: CASSFRGRQETQYF
CDR3 DNA: TGTGCCAGCAGCTTCCGTGGGAGGCAAGAGACCCAGTACTTC

clone size: NA
V gene: TRBV5-4
J gene: TRBJ2-2
D gene: NA
CDR3 protein: CASSLRGGGELFF
CDR3 DNA: TGTGCCAGCAGCTTGAGGGGGGGAGGGGAGCTGTTTTTT

clone size: NA
V gene: TRBV30
J gene: TRBJ2-3
D gene: NA
CDR3 protein: CAWSLRGGGTDTQYF
CDR3 DNA: TGTGCCTGGAGTCTTAGGGGCGGCGGCACAGATACGCAGTATTTT